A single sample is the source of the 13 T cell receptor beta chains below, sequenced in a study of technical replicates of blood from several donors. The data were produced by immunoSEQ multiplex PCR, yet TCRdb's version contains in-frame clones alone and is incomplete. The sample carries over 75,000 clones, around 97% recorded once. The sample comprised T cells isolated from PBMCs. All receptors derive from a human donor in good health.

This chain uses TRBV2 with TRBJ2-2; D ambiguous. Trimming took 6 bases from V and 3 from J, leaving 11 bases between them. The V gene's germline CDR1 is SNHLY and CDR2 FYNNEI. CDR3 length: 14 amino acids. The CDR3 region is CASRQSADTGELFF. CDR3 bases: TGTGCCAGCAGGCAGTCCGCGGACACCGGGGAGCTGTTTTTT.

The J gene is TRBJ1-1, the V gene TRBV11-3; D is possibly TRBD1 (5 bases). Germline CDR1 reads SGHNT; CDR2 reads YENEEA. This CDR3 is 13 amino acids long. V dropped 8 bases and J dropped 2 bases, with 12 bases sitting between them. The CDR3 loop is CASSGVGNTEAFF. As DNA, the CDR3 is TGTGCCAGCTCGGGGGTAGGCAACACTGAAGCTTTCTTT.

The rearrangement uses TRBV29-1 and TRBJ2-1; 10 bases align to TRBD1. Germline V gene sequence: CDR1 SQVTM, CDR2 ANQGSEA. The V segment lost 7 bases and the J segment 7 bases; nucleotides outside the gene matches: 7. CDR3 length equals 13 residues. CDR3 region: CSANRQGANEQFF. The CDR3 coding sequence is TGCAGCGCTAATCGACAGGGGGCGAATGAGCAGTTCTTC.

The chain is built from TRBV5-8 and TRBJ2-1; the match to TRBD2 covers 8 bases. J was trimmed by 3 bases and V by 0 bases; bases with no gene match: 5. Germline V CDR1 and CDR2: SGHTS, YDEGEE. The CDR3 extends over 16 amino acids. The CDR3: CASSLGSSGIYNEQFF. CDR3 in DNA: TGTGCCAGCAGCTTGGGGAGTAGCGGGATCTACAATGAGCAGTTCTTC.

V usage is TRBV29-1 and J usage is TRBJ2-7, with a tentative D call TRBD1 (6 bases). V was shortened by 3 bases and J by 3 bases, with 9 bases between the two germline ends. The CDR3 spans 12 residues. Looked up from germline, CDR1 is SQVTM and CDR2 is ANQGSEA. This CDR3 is CSVETGYYEQYF. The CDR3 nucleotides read TGCAGCGTTGAGACAGGCTACTACGAGCAGTACTTC.

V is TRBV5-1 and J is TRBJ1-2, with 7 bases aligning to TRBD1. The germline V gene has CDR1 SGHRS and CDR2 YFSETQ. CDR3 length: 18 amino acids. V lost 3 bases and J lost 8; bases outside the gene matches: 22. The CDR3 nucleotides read TGCGCCAGCAGCTCAACAACAGGGGCCACCCTCCGGGGAGAAGGCTACACCTTC. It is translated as CASSSTTGATLRGEGYTF.

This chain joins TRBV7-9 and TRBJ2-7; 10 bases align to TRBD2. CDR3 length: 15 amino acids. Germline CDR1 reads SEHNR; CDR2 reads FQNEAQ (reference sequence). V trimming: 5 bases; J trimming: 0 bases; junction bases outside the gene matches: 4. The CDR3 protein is CASSLTSGDSYEQYF. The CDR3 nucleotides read TGTGCCAGCAGCCTTACTAGCGGGGACTCCTACGAGCAGTACTTC.

CDR3 sequence reads: CASSLGDTFSGNTIYF. For the CDR3, the DNA is TGCGCCAGCAGCTTGGGGGACACCTTCTCTGGAAACACCATATATTTT. The chain combines TRBV5-1 with TRBJ1-3; TRBD1 might be the D (6 bases). V was shortened by 0 bases and J by 0 bases, with 10 bases between the two germline ends. CDR1 is SGHRS, CDR2 YFSETQ, per germline. The CDR3 length is 16 residues. Full variable domain (missing parts from reference TRBV5-1 and TRBJ1-3): KAGVTQTPRYLIKTRGQQVTLSCSPISGHRSVSWYQQTPGQGLQFLFEYFSETQRNKGNFPGRFSGRQFSNSRSEMNVSTLELGDSALYLCASSLGDTFSGNTIYFGEGSWLTVV.

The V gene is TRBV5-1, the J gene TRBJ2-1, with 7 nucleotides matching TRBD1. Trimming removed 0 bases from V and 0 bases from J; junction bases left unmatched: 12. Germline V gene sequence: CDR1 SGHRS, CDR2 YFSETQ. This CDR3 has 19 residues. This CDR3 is CASSLANRGRSSSYNEQFF. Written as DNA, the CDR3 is TGCGCCAGCAGCTTGGCAAACAGGGGCCGATCCAGCTCCTACAATGAGCAGTTCTTC.

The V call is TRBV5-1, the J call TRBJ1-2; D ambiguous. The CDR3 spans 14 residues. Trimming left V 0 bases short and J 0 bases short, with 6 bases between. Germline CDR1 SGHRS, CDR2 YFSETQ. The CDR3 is CASSLAVANYGYTF. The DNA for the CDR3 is TGCGCCAGCAGCTTGGCGGTAGCTAACTATGGCTACACCTTC.

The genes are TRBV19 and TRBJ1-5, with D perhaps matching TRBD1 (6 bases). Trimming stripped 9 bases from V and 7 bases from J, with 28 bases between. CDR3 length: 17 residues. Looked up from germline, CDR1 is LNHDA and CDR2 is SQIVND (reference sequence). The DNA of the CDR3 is TGTGCCAGCATCCCAGGGACGGCGCGGGGGGCGCGACAGCCCCAGCATTTT. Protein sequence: CASIPGTARGARQPQHF.

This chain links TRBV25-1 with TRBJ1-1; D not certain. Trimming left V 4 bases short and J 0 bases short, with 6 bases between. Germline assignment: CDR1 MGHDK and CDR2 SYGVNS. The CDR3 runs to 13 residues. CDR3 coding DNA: TGTGCCAGCAGTGCAAACTTGAACACTGAAGCTTTCTTT. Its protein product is CASSANLNTEAFF.

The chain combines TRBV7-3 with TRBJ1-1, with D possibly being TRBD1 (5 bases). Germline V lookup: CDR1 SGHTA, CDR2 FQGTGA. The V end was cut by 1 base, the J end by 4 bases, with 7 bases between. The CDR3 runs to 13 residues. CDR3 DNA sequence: TGTGCCAGCAGCTTAAGGAGGGGCACTGAAGCTTTCTTT. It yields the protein CASSLRRGTEAFF.